These T cell receptor beta chains were read from a single sample in a study of cytomegalovirus exposure and HLA in healthy donors. Sequencing was performed with immunoSEQ multiplex PCR; in TCRdb, only in-frame clones are kept and a portion is missing. Altogether about 160,000 clones are present, roughly 80% being singletons, with the ten largest covering more than 3.5%. Sequencing was performed on PBMCs. The receptor set was obtained from a man in his forties in good health and CMV-seronegative. CDR3s include the opening cysteine and the closing phenylalanine or tryptophan. Each record gives: D gene, J gene, clone size, V gene, CDR3 DNA, CDR3 protein. The D gene is left open where the match is weak. Only some rows state a clone size, as once, few, many or a class for expanded clones.

d_call: -; j_call: TRBJ2-5; clone_size: -; v_call: TRBV5-4; cdr3_nt: TGTGCCAGCAGCTCGGGACCGGGGGGCGCCGGCGAAGAGACCCAGTACTTC; cdr3_aa: CASSSGPGGAGEETQYF
d_call: -; j_call: TRBJ2-7; clone_size: -; v_call: TRBV4-3; cdr3_nt: TGCGCCAGCAGCCACCAGAGGGGGACGCCCTACGAGCAGTACTTC; cdr3_aa: CASSHQRGTPYEQYF
d_call: -; j_call: TRBJ1-3; clone_size: -; v_call: TRBV7-8; cdr3_nt: TGTGCCAGCAGCTTAGCCCATAGCTCTGGAAACACCATATATTTT; cdr3_aa: CASSLAHSSGNTIYF
d_call: -; j_call: TRBJ2-3; clone_size: -; v_call: TRBV5-1; cdr3_nt: TGCGCCAGCAGCCGGGAAGACAATCCCGCGGATACGCAGTATTTT; cdr3_aa: CASSREDNPADTQYF
d_call: -; j_call: TRBJ1-6; clone_size: -; v_call: TRBV30; cdr3_nt: TGTGCCTGGGCTACAGGGAGCTCCTATAATTCACCCCTCCACTTT; cdr3_aa: CAWATGSSYNSPLHF
d_call: -; j_call: TRBJ2-3; clone_size: -; v_call: TRBV7-9; cdr3_nt: TGTGCCAGCAGCCGGACTGGAGATACGCAGTATTTT; cdr3_aa: CASSRTGDTQYF
d_call: -; j_call: TRBJ2-2; clone_size: -; v_call: TRBV6-1; cdr3_nt: TGTGCCAGCAGTGAAGAGTTTAGTTCGGGCGGGGAGCTGTTTTTT; cdr3_aa: CASSEEFSSGGELFF
d_call: -; j_call: TRBJ1-1; clone_size: -; v_call: TRBV6-5; cdr3_nt: TGTGCCAGCATCCGAGAGGGGGTAGCAGCTTTCTTT; cdr3_aa: CASIREGVAAFF
d_call: -; j_call: TRBJ2-7; clone_size: -; v_call: TRBV19; cdr3_nt: TGTGCTTCATCCGGGGTTCCCTCCGTCGAGCAGTACTTC; cdr3_aa: CASSGVPSVEQYF
d_call: TRBD1; j_call: TRBJ2-3; clone_size: -; v_call: TRBV10-2; cdr3_nt: TGCGCCAGCAGGATGGACAGGGTTAGCACAGATACGCAGTATTTT; cdr3_aa: CASRMDRVSTDTQYF
d_call: TRBD1; j_call: TRBJ2-7; clone_size: -; v_call: TRBV5-4; cdr3_nt: TGTGCCAGCAGCCCCGGGACAGGGGTGTTAAAGCAGTACTTC; cdr3_aa: CASSPGTGVLKQYF
d_call: TRBD2; j_call: TRBJ2-1; clone_size: -; v_call: TRBV7-3; cdr3_nt: TGTGCCAGCAGTCCTACTAGCGGGGGATACAATGAGCAGTTCTTC; cdr3_aa: CASSPTSGGYNEQFF
d_call: TRBD1; j_call: TRBJ1-5; clone_size: -; v_call: TRBV4-1; cdr3_nt: TGCGCCAGCAGCCAGGACGGGACAGCCTACAATCAGCCCCAGCATTTT; cdr3_aa: CASSQDGTAYNQPQHF
d_call: -; j_call: TRBJ1-5; clone_size: -; v_call: TRBV15; cdr3_nt: TGTGCCACCAGCTCGGGGAATCAGCCCCAGCATTTT; cdr3_aa: CATSSGNQPQHF
d_call: TRBD1; j_call: TRBJ2-7; clone_size: few; v_call: TRBV7-2; cdr3_nt: TGTGCCAGCAGCCCACGGACAGGGAGCTACGAGCAGTACTTC; cdr3_aa: CASSPRTGSYEQYF
d_call: -; j_call: TRBJ2-1; clone_size: -; v_call: TRBV28; cdr3_nt: TGTGCCAGCAGTTTATCCAACCCAGGGTACAATGAGCAGTTCTTC; cdr3_aa: CASSLSNPGYNEQFF
d_call: TRBD1; j_call: TRBJ1-2; clone_size: few; v_call: TRBV29-1; cdr3_nt: TGCAGCGTTGAAACCGGGACAGCACAGAGTGGCTACACCTTC; cdr3_aa: CSVETGTAQSGYTF
d_call: -; j_call: TRBJ1-2; clone_size: -; v_call: TRBV6-1; cdr3_nt: TGTGCCAGCAGTGACAGGGCTCGGAGCTACACCTTC; cdr3_aa: CASSDRARSYTF
d_call: TRBD1; j_call: TRBJ1-1; clone_size: -; v_call: TRBV7-6; cdr3_nt: TGTGCCAGCAGCTTAGGGACAGGGGGCTCGTACACTGAAGCTTTCTTT; cdr3_aa: CASSLGTGGSYTEAFF
d_call: -; j_call: TRBJ1-2; clone_size: few; v_call: TRBV7-8; cdr3_nt: TGTGCCAGCAGCTTAGGTGCGGGTGGCTACACCTTC; cdr3_aa: CASSLGAGGYTF
d_call: TRBD2; j_call: TRBJ2-4; clone_size: -; v_call: TRBV6-5; cdr3_nt: TGTGCCAGCAGTTACTTAGGACTAGGTGACATTCAGTACTTC; cdr3_aa: CASSYLGLGDIQYF
d_call: TRBD1; j_call: TRBJ1-5; clone_size: -; v_call: TRBV18; cdr3_nt: TGTGCCAGCTCCTTGACAGGGGGAGATCAGCCCCAGCATTTT; cdr3_aa: CASSLTGGDQPQHF
d_call: TRBD1; j_call: TRBJ2-7; clone_size: -; v_call: TRBV29-1; cdr3_nt: TGCAGCGTTGAAAGAAGGGACAGGGCGACCTACGAGCAGTACTTC; cdr3_aa: CSVERRDRATYEQYF